This record concerns one TCR beta chain sequence. Its antigen is unknown. This specimen belongs to a study of T cell responses to AZD1222 COVID-19 vaccine. Study at large: Second doses that came at about 4 or about 12 weeks were put together.

The germline gives CDR1 SGHTA, CDR2 FQGNSA. The CDR3 has 16 residues. J was trimmed by 4 bases and V by 5 bases; bases with no gene match: 11. TCRdb's copy holds only in-frame clones and misses some; the assay was immunoSEQ multiplex PCR. The table has about 130,000 clones, roughly 87% seen once. Study-wide findings and caveats: Donors were chiefly white British, with a greater number of females, and clonal diversity was perhaps underestimated.

This sequence joins TRBV7-2 and TRBJ1-3, with TRBD1 matching 7 bases. The sample was peripheral blood, taken on day 0 of AZD1222 vaccination. The sequence derives from an adult in good health. The CDR3 sequence: CASSQRQGRSGNTIYF. CDR3 DNA sequence: TGTGCCAGCAGCCAACGACAGGGAAGGTCGGGAAACACCATATATTTT.